These T cell receptor beta chains were read from a single sample in a study of blood T cell repertoires in COVID-19. Assay used: immunoSEQ multiplex PCR; TCRdb lists only in-frame clones, some missing. Here the sample spans 380,000 or so clones, roughly 88% being singletons. Sequencing used PBMCs or T cells enriched from blood (not recorded which). These receptors were taken from a middle-aged woman with acute COVID-19. Both conserved end residues are part of each CDR3.

v_gene	j_gene	CDR3aa
TRBV11-2	TRBJ2-1	CASRFGAILINEQFF
TRBV6-5	TRBJ2-7	CASSRPGTGSYEQYF
TRBV18	TRBJ1-1	CASSRAGITEAFF
TRBV9	TRBJ2-3	CASSVASGGAFHTQYF
TRBV12-3/TRBV12-4	TRBJ1-2	CASSDRYYGYTF
TRBV19	TRBJ1-1	CASTDRNLMNTEAFF
TRBV5-1	TRBJ2-1	CASSLEAGFGSVQFF
TRBV4-1	TRBJ2-2	CASSLGGLYPGELFF
TRBV10-1	TRBJ2-3	CASSEQGTDTQYF
TRBV24-1	TRBJ2-3	CATSDPDRRSTDTQYF
TRBV5-6	TRBJ1-2	CASSLQADRGYGYTF
TRBV9	TRBJ1-3	CASSVGGLNTIYF
TRBV7-9	TRBJ2-7	CASSLRTTSGGNEQYF
TRBV4-1	TRBJ2-7	CASSTDRVTYEQYF
TRBV9	TRBJ2-6	CASSDGTAGSGANVLTF
TRBV7-2	TRBJ1-1	CASSSNRRVEAFF
TRBV6-5	TRBJ1-1	CASRITDKNTEAFF
TRBV4-2	TRBJ2-7	CASSQGVGQGGLYEQYF
TRBV7-2	TRBJ1-3	CASSLGLGVGNTIYF
TRBV2	TRBJ1-2	CASSLTSYGYTF
TRBV7-2	TRBJ1-1	CASSSNQGSEAFF
TRBV10-1	TRBJ2-1	CASSEGTGRTHNEQFF
TRBV29-1	TRBJ2-3	CSGGWGTDTQYF
TRBV9	TRBJ1-2	CASSVVGGGDGYTF
TRBV5-6	TRBJ2-7	CASSSTLVYEQYF
TRBV5-1	TRBJ2-1	CASSLTGWGEQFF
TRBV28	TRBJ1-5	CASKNSNQPQHF
TRBV27	TRBJ2-7	CASRWGGRSYEQYF
TRBV6-5	TRBJ1-6	CASSFDRLGSPLHF
TRBV29-1	TRBJ1-5	CSVNGRGVGNQPQHF
TRBV7-9	TRBJ1-4	CASSTFDSFNEKLFF
TRBV11-2	TRBJ1-3	CASTKERVGYTIYF
TRBV5-6	TRBJ1-1	CASSFDRENTEAFF
TRBV18	TRBJ2-5	CASSQGKQETQYF
TRBV1	TRBJ2-3	CHGIGMQYF
TRBV5-1	TRBJ2-1	CASSLAPGQGAEISNEQFF
TRBV5-1	TRBJ1-2	CASSPPQTGYGYTF
TRBV18	TRBJ1-5	CASSPTTGNQPQHF
TRBV7-2	TRBJ1-2	CASSWGGQGSYGYTF
TRBV20-1	TRBJ1-1	CSASRRDRGTEAFF
TRBV6-5	TRBJ1-2	CASKQANYGYTF
TRBV6-5	TRBJ1-1	CATVREGAEAFF
TRBV3-1/TRBV3-2	TRBJ1-2	CASSQDRSLTRTPGYTF
TRBV3-1/TRBV3-2	TRBJ1-3	CASSQVTTSGNTIYF
TRBV5-4	TRBJ2-1	CASSRGGPRSYNEQFF